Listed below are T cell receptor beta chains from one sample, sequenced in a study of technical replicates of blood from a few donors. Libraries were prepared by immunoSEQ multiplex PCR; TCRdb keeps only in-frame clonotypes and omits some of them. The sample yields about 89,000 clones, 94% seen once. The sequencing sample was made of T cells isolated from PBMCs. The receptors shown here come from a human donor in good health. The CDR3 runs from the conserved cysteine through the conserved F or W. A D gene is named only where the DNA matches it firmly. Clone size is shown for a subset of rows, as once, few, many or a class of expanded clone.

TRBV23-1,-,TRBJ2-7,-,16,CASSLPSGDHSYEQYF,TGCGCCAGCAGTCTACCATCAGGGGATCACTCCTACGAGCAGTACTTC
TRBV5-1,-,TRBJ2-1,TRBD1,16,CASSLGQGSSYNEQFF,TGCGCCAGCAGCTTGGGACAGGGGAGCTCCTACAATGAGCAGTTCTTC
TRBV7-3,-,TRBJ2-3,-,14,CASSLYPSTDTQYF,TGTGCCAGCAGCTTATATCCCAGCACAGATACGCAGTATTTT
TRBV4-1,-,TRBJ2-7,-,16,CASSQGRGQASYEQYF,TGCGCCAGCAGCCAAGGTCGGGGTCAGGCCTCCTACGAGCAGTACTTC
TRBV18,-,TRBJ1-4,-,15,CASSPWQVLNEKLFF,TGTGCCAGCTCACCATGGCAGGTTCTTAATGAAAAACTGTTTTTT
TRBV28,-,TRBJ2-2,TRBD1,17,CASESGGFAGHTGELFF,TGTGCCAGCGAATCAGGGGGCTTTGCGGGACACACCGGGGAGCTGTTTTTT
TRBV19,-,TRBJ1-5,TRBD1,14,CASTATGGAQPQHF,TGTGCCAGCACGGCGACAGGGGGCGCGCAGCCCCAGCATTTT
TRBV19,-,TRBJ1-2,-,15,CASSQDRIANYGYTF,TGTGCCAGTAGTCAAGACAGGATCGCTAACTATGGCTACACCTTC
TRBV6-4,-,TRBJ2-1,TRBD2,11,CASRAGSEQFF,TGTGCCAGCAGAGCGGGATCCGAGCAGTTCTTC
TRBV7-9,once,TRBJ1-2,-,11,CASSLGHGYTF,TGTGCCAGCAGCTTAGGGCATGGCTACACCTTC
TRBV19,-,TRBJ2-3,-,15,CASSMGLKLTDTQYF,TGTGCCAGTAGTATGGGGCTGAAGTTGACAGATACGCAGTATTTT
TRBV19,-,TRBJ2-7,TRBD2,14,CASSISSGITKQYF,TGTGCCAGTAGTATTTCTAGCGGTATTACGAAGCAGTACTTC
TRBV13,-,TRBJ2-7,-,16,CASSQRGTGAPYEQYF,TGTGCCAGCAGCCAGAGGGGGACCGGGGCCCCCTACGAGCAGTACTTC
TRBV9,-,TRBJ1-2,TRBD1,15,CASSAGQGADYGYTF,TGTGCCAGCAGCGCGGGACAGGGAGCGGACTATGGCTACACCTTC
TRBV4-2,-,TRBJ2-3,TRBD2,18,CASSQDQTSGGNSDTQYF,TGTGCCAGCAGCCAAGATCAAACTAGCGGGGGCAATTCAGATACGCAGTATTTT
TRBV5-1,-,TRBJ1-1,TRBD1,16,CASSLYETGRNTEAFF,TGCGCCAGCAGCTTGTACGAGACAGGGCGAAACACTGAAGCTTTCTTT
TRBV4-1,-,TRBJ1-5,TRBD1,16,CASSQVHRGMNQPQHF,TGCGCCAGCAGCCAAGTTCACAGGGGGATGAATCAGCCCCAGCATTTT
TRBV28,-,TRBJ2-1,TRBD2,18,CASSSPGAVLAGVNEQFF,TGTGCCAGCAGTTCCCCGGGGGCCGTTCTAGCGGGAGTAAATGAGCAGTTCTTC
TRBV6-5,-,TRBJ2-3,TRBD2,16,CASSYSTSGSEDTQYF,TGTGCCAGCAGTTACTCGACTAGCGGGAGTGAGGATACGCAGTATTTT
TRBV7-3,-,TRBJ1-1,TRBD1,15,CASSLVGAGGSEAFF,TGTGCCAGCAGTTTAGTCGGGGCAGGGGGGTCTGAAGCTTTCTTT
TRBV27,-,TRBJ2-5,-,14,CASSLGRGQETQYF,TGTGCCAGCAGTTTGGGCAGGGGCCAAGAGACCCAGTACTTC
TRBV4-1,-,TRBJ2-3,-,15,CASSLTSPPTDTQYF,TGCGCCAGCAGCCTTACTTCCCCCCCCACAGATACGCAGTATTTT